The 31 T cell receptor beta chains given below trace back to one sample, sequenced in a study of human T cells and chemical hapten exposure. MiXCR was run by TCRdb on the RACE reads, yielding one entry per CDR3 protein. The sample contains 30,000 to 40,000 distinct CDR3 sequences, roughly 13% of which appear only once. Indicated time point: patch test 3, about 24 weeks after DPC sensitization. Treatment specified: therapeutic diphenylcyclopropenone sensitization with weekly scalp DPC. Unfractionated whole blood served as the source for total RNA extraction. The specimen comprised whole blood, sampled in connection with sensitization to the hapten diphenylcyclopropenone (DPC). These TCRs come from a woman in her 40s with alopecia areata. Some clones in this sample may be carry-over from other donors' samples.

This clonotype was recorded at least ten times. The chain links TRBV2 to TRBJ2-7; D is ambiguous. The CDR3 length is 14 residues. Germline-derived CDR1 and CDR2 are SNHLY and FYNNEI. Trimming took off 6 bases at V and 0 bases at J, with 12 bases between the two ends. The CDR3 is CASSVALSSYEQYF. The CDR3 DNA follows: TGTGCCAGCAGCGTAGCCCTGAGCTCCTACGAGCAGTACTTC. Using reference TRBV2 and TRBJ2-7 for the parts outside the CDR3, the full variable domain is EPEVTQTPSHQVTQMGQEVILRCVPISNHLYFYWYRQILGQKVEFLVSFYNNEISEKSEIFDDQFSVERPDGSNFTLKIRSTKLEDSAMYFCASSVALSSYEQYFGPGTRLTVT.

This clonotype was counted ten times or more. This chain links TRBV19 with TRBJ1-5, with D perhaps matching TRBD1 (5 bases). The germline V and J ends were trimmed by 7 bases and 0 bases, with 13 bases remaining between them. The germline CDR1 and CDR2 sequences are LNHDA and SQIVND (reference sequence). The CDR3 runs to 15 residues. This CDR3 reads CASNPGLDSNQPQHF. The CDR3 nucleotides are TGTGCCAGTAACCCAGGGCTTGATAGCAATCAGCCCCAGCATTTT.

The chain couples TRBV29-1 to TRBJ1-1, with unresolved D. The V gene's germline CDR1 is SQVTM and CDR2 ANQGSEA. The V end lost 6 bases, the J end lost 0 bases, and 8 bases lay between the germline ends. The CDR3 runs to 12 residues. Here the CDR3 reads CSVVKLNTEAFF. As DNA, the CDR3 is TGCAGCGTAGTTAAGCTGAACACTGAAGCTTTCTTT.

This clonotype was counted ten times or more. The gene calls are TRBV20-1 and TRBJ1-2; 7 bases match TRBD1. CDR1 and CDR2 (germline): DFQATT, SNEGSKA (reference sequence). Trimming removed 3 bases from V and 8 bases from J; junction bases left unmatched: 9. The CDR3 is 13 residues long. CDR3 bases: TGCAGTGCTAGGGATGGACAGGCCGGCGGCTACACCTTC. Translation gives CSARDGQAGGYTF.

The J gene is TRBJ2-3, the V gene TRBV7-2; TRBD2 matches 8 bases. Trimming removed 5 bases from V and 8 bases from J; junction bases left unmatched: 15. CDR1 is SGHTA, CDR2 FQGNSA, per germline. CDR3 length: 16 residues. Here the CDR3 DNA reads TGTGCCAGCAGCCCCAACGTGGGGACTAGTGGTGGTACGCAGTATTTT. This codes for CASSPNVGTSGGTQYF.

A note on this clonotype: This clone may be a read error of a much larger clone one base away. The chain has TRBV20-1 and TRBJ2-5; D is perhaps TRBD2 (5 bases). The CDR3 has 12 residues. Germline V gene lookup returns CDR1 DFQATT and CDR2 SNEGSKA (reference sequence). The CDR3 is CNAPPSSGTQYF. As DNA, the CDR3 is TGCAATGCTCCTCCCTCGAGCGGGACCCAGTACTTC.

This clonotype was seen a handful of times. The CDR3 nucleotides read TGTGCCAGCAGTTTAAGGGCTGTCACCGGGGAGCTGTTTTTT. Translated, it gives CASSLRAVTGELFF. V usage is TRBV27 and J usage is TRBJ2-2; D uncertain. CDR1 and CDR2 from the germline V gene are MNHEY and SMNVEV (reference sequence). The CDR3 runs to 14 residues. The V and J ends lost 2 bases and 4 bases respectively, with 8 bases between them.

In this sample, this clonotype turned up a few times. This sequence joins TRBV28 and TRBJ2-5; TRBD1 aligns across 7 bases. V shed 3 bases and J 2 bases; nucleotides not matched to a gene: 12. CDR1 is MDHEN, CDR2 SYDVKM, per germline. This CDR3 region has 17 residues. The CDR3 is CASSFEGARVGQETQYF. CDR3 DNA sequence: TGTGCCAGCAGTTTCGAGGGGGCCCGGGTGGGGCAAGAGACCCAGTACTTC.

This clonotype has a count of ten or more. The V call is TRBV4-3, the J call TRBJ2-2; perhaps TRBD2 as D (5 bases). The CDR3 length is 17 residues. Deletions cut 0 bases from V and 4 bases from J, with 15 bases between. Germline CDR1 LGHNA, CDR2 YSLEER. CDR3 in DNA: TGCGCCAGCAGCCAAGAAGACTCCGGGGTAGGCACCGGGGAGCTGTTTTTT. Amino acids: CASSQEDSGVGTGELFF.

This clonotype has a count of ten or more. CDR3 in DNA: TGTGCCAGCAGCTTACGAGTTTCTTGGGATACGCAGTATTTT. Its translation: CASSLRVSWDTQYF. The chain carries TRBV7-3 and TRBJ2-3; D ambiguous. The CDR3 has 14 residues. The germline V gene has CDR1 SGHTA and CDR2 FQGTGA. Trimming left V 2 bases short and J 6 bases short, with 12 bases between.

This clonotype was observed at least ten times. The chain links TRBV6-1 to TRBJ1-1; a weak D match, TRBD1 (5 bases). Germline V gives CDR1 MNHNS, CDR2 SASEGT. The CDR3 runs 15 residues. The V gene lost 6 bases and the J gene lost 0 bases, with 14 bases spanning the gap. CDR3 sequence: CASRPGTHVNTEAFF. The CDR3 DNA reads TGTGCCAGCAGACCCGGGACCCACGTGAACACTGAAGCTTTCTTT.

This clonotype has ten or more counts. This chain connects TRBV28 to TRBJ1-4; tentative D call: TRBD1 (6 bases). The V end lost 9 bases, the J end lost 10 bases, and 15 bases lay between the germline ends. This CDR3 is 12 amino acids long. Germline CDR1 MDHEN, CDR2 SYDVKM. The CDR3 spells CASGGRGRKLFF. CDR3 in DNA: TGTGCCAGTGGGGGGCGGGGTCGAAAACTGTTTTTT.

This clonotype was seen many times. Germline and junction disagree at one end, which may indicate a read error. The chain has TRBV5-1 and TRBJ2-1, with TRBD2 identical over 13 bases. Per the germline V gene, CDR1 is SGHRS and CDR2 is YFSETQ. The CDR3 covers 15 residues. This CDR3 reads CASSLELAGGPPTVF. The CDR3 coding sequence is TGCGCCAGCAGCTTGGAACTAGCGGGAGGGCCCCCGACGGTCTTC.

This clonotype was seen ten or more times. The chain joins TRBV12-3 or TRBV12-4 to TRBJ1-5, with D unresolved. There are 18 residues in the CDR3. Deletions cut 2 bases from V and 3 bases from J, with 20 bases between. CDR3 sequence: CASSLMREEGRHNQPQHF. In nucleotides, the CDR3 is TGTGCCAGCAGTTTAATGCGAGAGGAGGGCCGGCACAATCAGCCCCAGCATTTT.

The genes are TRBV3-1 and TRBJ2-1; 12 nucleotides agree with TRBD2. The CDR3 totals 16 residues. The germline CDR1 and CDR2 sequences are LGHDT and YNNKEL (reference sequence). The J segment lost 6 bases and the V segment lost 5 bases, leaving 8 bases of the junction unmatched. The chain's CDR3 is CASSEARLAGANEQFF. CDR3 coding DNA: TGTGCCAGCAGCGAGGCTCGACTAGCGGGAGCCAATGAGCAGTTCTTC.

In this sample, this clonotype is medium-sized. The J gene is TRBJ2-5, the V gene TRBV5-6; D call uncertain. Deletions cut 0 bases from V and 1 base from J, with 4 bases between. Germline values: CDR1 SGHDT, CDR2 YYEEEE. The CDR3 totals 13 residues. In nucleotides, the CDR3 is TGTGCCAGCAGCTTGGTTCTCCAAGAGACCCAGTACTTC. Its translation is CASSLVLQETQYF.

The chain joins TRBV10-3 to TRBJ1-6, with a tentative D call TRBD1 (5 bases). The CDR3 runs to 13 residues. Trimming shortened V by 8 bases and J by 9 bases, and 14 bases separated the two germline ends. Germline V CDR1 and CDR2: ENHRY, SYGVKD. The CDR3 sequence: CAIGDSGRSPLHF. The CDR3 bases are TGTGCCATCGGCGACAGCGGACGTTCACCCCTCCACTTT.

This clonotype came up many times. The DNA of the CDR3 is TGCAGTGCTAGAGACCCGCTAGCTAACTATGGCTACACCTTC. Protein: CSARDPLANYGYTF. The chain recombines TRBV20-1 with TRBJ1-2, with D uncertain. Germline V lookup: CDR1 DFQATT, CDR2 SNEGSKA (reference sequence). The CDR3 runs to 14 residues. Trimming took off 0 bases at V and 0 bases at J, with 8 bases between the two ends.

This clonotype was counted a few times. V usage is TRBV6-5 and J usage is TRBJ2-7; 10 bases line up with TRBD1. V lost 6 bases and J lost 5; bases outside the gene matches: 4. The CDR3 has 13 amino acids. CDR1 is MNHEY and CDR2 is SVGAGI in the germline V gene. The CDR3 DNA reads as TGTGCCAGCAGCAGGGACAGGGGACACGAGCAGTACTTC. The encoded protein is CASSRDRGHEQYF.

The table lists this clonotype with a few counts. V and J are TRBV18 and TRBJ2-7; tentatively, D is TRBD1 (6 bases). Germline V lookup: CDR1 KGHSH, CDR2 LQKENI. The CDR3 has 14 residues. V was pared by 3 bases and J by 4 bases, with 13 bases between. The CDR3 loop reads CASSPGTNRYEQYF. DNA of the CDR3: TGTGCCAGCTCACCCGGGACAAACAGGTACGAGCAGTACTTC.

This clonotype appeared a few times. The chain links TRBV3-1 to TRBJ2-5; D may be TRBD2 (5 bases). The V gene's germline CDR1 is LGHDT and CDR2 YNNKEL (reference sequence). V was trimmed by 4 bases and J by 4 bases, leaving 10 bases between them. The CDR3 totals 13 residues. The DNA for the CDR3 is TGTGCCAGCAGCCCCGGACTTTCAGAGACCCAGTACTTC. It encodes CASSPGLSETQYF.

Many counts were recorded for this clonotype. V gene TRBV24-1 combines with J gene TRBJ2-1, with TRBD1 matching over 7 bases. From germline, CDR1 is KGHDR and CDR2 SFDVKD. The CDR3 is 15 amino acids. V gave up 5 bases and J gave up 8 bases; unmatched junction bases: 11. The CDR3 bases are TGTGCCACCAGTGCCCAGGGACAGCTGAGCGATGAGCAGTTCTTC. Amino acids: CATSAQGQLSDEQFF.

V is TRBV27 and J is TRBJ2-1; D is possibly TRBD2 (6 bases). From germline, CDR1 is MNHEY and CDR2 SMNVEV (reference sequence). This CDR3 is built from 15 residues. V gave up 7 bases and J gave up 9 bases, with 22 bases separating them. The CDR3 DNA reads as TGTGCCAGCACCAAAGGGGCAGGGCTGGAGGGTGAGCAGTTCTTC. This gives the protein CASTKGAGLEGEQFF.

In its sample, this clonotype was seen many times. As DNA, the CDR3 is TGTGCCAGCAGCTTCGGTACAGATACGCAGTATTTT. Encoded protein: CASSFGTDTQYF. The chain recombines TRBV7-9 with TRBJ2-3; D gene uncertain. The CDR3 consists of 12 residues. V was trimmed by 3 bases and J by 3 bases, leaving 4 bases between them. Germline V gene data show CDR1 as SEHNR and CDR2 as FQNEAQ (reference sequence). Looking up the rest from reference TRBV7-9 and TRBJ2-3 gives the full variable domain: DTGVSQNPRHKITKRGQNVTFRCDPISEHNRLYWYRQTLGQGPEFLTYFQNEAQLEKSRLLSDRFSAERPKGSFSTLEIQRTEQGDSAMYLCASSFGTDTQYFGPGTRLTVL.

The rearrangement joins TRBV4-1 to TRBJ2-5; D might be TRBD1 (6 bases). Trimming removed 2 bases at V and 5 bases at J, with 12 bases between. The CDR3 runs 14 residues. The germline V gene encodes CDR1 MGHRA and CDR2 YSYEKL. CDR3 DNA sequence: TGCGCCAGCAGCCAAAGACAGGTCCGGGAGACCCAGTACTTC. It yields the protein CASSQRQVRETQYF.

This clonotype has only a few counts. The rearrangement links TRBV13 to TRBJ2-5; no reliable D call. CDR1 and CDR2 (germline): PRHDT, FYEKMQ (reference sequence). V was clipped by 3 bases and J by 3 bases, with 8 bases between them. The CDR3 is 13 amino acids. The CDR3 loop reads CASSFRVEETQYF. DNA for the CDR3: TGTGCCAGCAGCTTCCGGGTAGAAGAGACCCAGTACTTC.

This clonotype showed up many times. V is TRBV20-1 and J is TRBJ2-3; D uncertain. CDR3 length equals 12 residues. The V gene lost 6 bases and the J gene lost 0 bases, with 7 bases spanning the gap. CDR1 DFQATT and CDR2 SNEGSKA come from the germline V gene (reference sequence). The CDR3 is CSASPSTDTQYF. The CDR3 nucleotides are TGCAGTGCCTCACCTAGCACAGATACGCAGTATTTT.

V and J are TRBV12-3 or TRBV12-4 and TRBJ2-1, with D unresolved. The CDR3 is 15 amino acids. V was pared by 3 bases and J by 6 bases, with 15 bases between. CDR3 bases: TGTGCCAGCAGTTTGCCCCCAGACACAATCAATGAGCAGTTCTTC. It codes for CASSLPPDTINEQFF.

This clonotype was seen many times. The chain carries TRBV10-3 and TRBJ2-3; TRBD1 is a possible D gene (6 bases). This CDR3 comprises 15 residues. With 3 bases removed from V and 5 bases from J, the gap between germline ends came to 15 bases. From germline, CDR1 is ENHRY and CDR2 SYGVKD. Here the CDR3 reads CAISEWGQARDTQYF. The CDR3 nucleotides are TGTGCCATCAGTGAATGGGGGCAAGCGAGAGATACGCAGTATTTT.

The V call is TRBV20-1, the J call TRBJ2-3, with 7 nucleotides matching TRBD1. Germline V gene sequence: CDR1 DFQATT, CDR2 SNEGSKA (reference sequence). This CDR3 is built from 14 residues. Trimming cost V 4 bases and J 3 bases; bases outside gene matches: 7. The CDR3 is CSATGTVLTDTQYF. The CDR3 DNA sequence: TGCAGTGCTACCGGGACAGTTCTAACAGATACGCAGTATTTT.

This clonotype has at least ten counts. The CDR3 loop reads CASSKENERTEAFF. The CDR3 bases are TGTGCCAGCAGCAAAGAGAACGAGAGGACTGAAGCTTTCTTT. The chain uses TRBV21-1 and TRBJ1-1. TRBV21-1 is described as a pseudogene. The CDR3 sequence is 14 residues long.